This TCR beta chain originates from a study of T cell responses to AZD1222 COVID-19 vaccine. Study findings and constraints: Only a handful of AZD1222 recipients, about six in all, had baseline seropositivity. Regions left unmutated in variants are reportedly the target of nearly half of spike-specific TCRs. Among vaccine-associated CD4 TCRs, coverage spanned spike, with dominance at 160-218 and 743-854.

Comments on this clone: Antigen unknown.

This CDR3 region has 15 residues. V trimming: 6 bases; J trimming: 2 bases; junction bases outside the gene matches: 9. The germline V gene encodes CDR1 SNHLY and CDR2 FYNNEI. TCRdb's table, derived via immunoSEQ multiplex PCR, lists solely in-frame clones and lacks some. The data contain 96,000 or so clones, 85% to 90% of them seen just once; the ten biggest clones take up approximately 25%. This material consisted of peripheral blood, taken on day 0 of AZD1222 vaccination. The TCR sequence derives from an adult in good health. V and J are TRBV2 and TRBJ2-7, with 8 bases fitting TRBD1. The CDR3 loop is CASRPDRASTYEQYF. CDR3 sequence (DNA): TGTGCCAGCAGACCGGACAGGGCCTCAACCTACGAGCAGTACTTC.